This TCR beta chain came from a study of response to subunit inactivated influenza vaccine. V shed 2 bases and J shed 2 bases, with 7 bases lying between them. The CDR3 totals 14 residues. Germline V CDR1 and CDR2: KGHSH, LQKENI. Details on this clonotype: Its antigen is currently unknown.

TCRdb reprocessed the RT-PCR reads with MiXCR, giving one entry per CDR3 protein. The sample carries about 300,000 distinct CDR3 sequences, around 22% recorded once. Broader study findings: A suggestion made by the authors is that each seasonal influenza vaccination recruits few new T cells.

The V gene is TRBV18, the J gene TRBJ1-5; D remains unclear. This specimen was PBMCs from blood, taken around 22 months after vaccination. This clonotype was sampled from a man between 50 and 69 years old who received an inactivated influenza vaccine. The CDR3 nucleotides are TGTGCCAGCTCACCAACGATGGGCAATCAGCCCCAGCATTTT. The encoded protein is CASSPTMGNQPQHF.